This T cell receptor beta chain was sequenced for a study of blood T cell repertoires in COVID-19. The wider study: The analysed material was cDNA or gDNA that came from T cells, B-cell-depleted T cells, or PBMCs.

Either two negative PCRs, clearance, or symptom resolution qualified Cohort 3 donors as recovered. The CDR3 loop spans 15 amino acids. Germline V gives CDR1 SGHTA, CDR2 FQGNSA. Trimming shortened V by 7 bases and J by 7 bases, and 20 bases separated the two germline ends. Original handling: Reference gene primer amplification gave nucleated cell count estimates. Clones were sequenced by immunoSEQ multiplex PCR, and TCRdb holds only the in-frame ones, with some missing. That table furnishes V, J and clone size, whereas the DNA furnished D and trimming. The repertoire holds a few hundred thousand clones, with under 85% as singletons.

Sequencing was done on a sample of PBMCs or T cells enriched from blood (not recorded which). This clonotype originated in a woman between 50 and 59 years old who had recovered from COVID-19. The rearrangement joins TRBV7-2 to TRBJ1-5; D possibly corresponds to TRBD1 (5 bases). CDR3 sequence: CASTAAGDHLQPQHF. Written as DNA, the CDR3 is TGTGCCAGCACCGCGGCGGGGGATCATCTCCAGCCCCAGCATTTT.